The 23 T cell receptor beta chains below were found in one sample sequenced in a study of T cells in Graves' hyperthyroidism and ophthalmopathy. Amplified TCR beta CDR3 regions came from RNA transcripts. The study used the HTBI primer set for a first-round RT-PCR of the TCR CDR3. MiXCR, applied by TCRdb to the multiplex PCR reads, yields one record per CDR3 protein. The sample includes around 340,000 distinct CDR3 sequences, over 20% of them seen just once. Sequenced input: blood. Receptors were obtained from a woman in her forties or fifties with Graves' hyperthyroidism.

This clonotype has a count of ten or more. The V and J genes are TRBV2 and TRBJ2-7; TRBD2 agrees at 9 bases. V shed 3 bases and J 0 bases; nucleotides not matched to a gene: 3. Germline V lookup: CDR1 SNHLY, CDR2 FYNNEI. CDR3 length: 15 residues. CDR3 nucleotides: TGTGCCAGCAGTGAGGCTAGCGGGACCTCCTACGAGCAGTACTTC. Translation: CASSEASGTSYEQYF. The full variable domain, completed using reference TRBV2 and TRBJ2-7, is EPEVTQTPSHQVTQMGQEVILRCVPISNHLYFYWYRQILGQKVEFLVSFYNNEISEKSEIFDDQFSVERPDGSNFTLKIRSTKLEDSAMYFCASSEASGTSYEQYFGPGTRLTVT.

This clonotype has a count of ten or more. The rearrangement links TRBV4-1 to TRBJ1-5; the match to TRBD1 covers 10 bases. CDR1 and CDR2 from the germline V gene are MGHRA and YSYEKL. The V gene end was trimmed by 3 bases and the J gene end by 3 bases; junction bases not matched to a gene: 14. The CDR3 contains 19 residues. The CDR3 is CASSHRLATGGPPNQPQHF. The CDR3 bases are TGCGCCAGCAGCCACCGACTCGCGACAGGGGGCCCTCCCAATCAGCCCCAGCATTTT.

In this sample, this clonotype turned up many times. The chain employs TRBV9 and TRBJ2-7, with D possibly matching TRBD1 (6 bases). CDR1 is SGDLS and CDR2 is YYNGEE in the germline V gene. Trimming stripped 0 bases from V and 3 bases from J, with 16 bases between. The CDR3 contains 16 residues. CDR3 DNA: TGTGCCAGCAGCGTAGATCCGGGGACAAATCGCTACGAGCAGTACTTC. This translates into CASSVDPGTNRYEQYF.

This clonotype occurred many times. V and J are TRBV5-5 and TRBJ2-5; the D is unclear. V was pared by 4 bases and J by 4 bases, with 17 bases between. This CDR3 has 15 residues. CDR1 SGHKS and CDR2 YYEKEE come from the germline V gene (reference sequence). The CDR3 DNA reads TGTGCCAGCAGCCTCTCCACAGCGCCCGGAGAGACCCAGTACTTC. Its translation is CASSLSTAPGETQYF.

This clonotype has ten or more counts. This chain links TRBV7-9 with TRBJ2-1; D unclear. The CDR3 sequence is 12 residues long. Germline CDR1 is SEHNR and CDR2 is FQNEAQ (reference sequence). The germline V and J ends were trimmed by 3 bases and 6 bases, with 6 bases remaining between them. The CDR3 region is CASSLVGNEQFF. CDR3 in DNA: TGTGCCAGCAGCTTGGTGGGCAATGAGCAGTTCTTC.

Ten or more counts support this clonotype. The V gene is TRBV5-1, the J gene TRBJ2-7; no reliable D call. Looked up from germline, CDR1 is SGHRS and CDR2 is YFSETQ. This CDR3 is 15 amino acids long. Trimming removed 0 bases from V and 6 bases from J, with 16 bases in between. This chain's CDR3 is CASSLGTTSSGEQYF. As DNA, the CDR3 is TGCGCCAGCAGCTTGGGGACGACATCCTCTGGCGAGCAGTACTTC.

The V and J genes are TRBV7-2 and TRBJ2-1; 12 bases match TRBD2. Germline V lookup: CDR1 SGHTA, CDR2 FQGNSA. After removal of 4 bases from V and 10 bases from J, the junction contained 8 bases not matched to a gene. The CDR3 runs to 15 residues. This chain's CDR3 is CASSYATSGSQEQFF. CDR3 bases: TGTGCCAGCAGCTACGCGACTAGCGGGAGCCAAGAGCAGTTCTTC.

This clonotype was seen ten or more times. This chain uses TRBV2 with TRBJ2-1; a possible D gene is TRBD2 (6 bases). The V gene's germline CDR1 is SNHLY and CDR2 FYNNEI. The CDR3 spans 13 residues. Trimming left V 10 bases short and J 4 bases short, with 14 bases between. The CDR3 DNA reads TGTGCCACTTCTAGCGAGTTATACAATGAGCAGTTCTTC. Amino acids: CATSSELYNEQFF.

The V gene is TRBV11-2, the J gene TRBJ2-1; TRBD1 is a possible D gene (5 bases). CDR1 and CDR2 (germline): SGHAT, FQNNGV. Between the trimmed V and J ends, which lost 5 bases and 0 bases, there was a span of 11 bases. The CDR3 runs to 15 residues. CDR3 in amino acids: CASSPLDTSYNEQFF. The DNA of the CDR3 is TGTGCCAGCAGCCCCTTGGACACCTCCTACAATGAGCAGTTCTTC.

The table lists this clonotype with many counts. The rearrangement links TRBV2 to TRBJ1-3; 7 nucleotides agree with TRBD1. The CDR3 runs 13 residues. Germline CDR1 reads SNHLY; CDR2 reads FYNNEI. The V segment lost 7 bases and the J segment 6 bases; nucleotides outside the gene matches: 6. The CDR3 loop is CASTGTAVNTIYF. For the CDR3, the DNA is TGTGCCAGCACGGGGACAGCGGTAAACACCATATATTTT.

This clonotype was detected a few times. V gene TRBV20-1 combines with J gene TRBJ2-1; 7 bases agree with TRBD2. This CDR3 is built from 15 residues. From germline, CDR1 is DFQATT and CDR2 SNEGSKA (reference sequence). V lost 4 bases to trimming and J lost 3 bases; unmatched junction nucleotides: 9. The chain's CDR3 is CSATPRAGNYNEQFF. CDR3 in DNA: TGCAGTGCTACCCCTCGAGCGGGGAACTACAATGAGCAGTTCTTC.

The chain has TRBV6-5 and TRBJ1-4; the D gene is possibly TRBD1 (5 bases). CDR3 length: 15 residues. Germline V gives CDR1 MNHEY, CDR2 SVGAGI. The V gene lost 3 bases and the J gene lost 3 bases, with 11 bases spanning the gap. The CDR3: CASSYRGNPNEKLFF. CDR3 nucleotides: TGTGCCAGCAGTTATAGGGGTAACCCTAATGAAAAACTGTTTTTT.

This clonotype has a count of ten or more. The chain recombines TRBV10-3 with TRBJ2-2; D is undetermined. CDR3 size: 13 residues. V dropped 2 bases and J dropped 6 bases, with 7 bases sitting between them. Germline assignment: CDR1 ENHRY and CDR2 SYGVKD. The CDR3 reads CAISEAGAGELFF. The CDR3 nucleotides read TGTGCCATCAGTGAGGCTGGGGCCGGGGAGCTGTTTTTT.

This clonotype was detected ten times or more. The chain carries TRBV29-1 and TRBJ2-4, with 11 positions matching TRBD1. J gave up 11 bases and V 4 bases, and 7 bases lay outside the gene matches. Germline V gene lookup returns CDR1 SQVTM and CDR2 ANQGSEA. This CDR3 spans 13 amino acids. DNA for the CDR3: TGCAGCGTTGGAGGGACAGGGGGACCCGTTCAGTACTTC. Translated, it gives CSVGGTGGPVQYF.

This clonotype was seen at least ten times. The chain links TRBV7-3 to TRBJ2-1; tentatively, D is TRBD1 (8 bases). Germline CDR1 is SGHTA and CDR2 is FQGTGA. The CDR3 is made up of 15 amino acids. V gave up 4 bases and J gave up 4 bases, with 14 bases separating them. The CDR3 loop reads CASSSTGEGYNEQFF. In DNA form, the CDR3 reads TGTGCCAGCAGCTCGACAGGGGAGGGGTACAATGAGCAGTTCTTC.

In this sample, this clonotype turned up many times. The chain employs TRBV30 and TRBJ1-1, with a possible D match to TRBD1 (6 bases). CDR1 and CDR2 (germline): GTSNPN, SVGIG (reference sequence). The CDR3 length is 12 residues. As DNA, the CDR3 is TGTGCTGGCCGGGGGGCCAACACTGAAGCTTTCTTT. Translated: CAGRGANTEAFF.

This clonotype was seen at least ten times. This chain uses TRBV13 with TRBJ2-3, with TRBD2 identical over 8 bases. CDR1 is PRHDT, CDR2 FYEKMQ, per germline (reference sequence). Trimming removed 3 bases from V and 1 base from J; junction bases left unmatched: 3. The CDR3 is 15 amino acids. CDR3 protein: CASSFSTSGTDTQYF. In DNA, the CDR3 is TGTGCCAGCAGCTTCTCGACTAGCGGCACAGATACGCAGTATTTT.

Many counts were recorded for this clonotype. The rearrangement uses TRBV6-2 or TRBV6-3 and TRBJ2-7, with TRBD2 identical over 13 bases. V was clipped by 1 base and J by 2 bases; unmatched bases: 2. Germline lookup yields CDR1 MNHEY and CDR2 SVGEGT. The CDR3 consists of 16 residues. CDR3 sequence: CASSYFGTSGAYEQYF. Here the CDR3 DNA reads TGTGCCAGCAGTTACTTCGGGACTAGCGGGGCCTACGAGCAGTACTTC.

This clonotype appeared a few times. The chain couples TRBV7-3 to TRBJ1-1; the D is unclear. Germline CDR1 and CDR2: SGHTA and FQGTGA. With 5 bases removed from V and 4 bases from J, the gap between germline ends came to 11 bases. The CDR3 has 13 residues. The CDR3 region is CASSEGGATEAFF. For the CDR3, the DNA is TGTGCCAGCAGCGAGGGCGGTGCCACTGAAGCTTTCTTT.

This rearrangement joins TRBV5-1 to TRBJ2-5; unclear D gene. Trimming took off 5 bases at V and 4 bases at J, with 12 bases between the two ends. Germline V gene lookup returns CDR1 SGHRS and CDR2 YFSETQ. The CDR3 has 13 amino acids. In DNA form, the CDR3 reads TGCGCCAGCAGACGGGTTTTGTCAGAGACCCAGTACTTC. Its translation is CASRRVLSETQYF.

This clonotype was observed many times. CDR3 amino acids: CASSFRRNPTKAFF. CDR3 sequence (DNA): TGTGCCAGCAGTTTTCGTAGGAATCCTACTAAAGCTTTCTTT. The chain carries TRBV28 and TRBJ1-1; D gene unclear. The CDR3 spans 14 residues. V dropped 3 bases and J dropped 9 bases, with 17 bases sitting between them. Germline V CDR1 and CDR2: MDHEN, SYDVKM.

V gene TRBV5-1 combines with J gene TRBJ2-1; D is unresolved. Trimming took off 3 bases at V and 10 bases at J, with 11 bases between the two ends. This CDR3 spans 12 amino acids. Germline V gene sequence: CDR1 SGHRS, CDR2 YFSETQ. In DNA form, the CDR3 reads TGCGCCAGCAGCTCCCCTTTGGTAGAGCAGTTCTTC. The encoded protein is CASSSPLVEQFF.

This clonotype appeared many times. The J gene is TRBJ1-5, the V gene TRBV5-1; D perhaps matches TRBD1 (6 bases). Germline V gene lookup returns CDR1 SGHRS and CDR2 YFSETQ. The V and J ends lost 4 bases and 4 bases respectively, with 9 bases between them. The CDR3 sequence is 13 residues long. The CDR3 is CASSRDTNQPQHF. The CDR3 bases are TGCGCCAGCAGCCGGGACACAAATCAGCCCCAGCATTTT.